The present T cell receptor beta chain was sequenced within a study of monozygotic twins with inflammatory bowel disease. The CDR3 is 14 amino acids. Germline V gene sequence: CDR1 DFQATT, CDR2 SNEGSKA (reference sequence). Reanalyzing the 5' RACE reads, TCRdb keeps one entry per CDR3 protein, without DNA. This listing includes approximately 400,000 distinct CDR3 sequences. A roughly 2.5 ml blood sample was drawn per donor. Sequencing was carried out using blood. V is TRBV20-1 and J is TRBJ2-2. The TCR originated in a human donor with ulcerative colitis or Crohn's disease, or a healthy co-twin of an affected twin (not recorded which). The CDR3 reads CSASEATNSGELFF.